The 30 T cell receptor beta chains given below trace back to one sample, sequenced in a study of blood T cell repertoires in COVID-19. Assay used: immunoSEQ multiplex PCR; TCRdb lists only in-frame clones, some missing. The sample contains over 400,000 clones, approximately 91% of which appear only once. The material sequenced was peripheral blood. These receptors were collected from a woman aged 50 to 65 with COVID-19, enrolled during active disease.

This clone turned up a few times. This rearrangement joins TRBV23-1 to TRBJ1-1, with 8 bases aligning to TRBD1. TRBV23-1 carries the ORF label, with uncertain function. Trimming removed 0 bases from V and 12 bases from J; junction bases left unmatched: 3. The CDR3 is 12 amino acids. CDR3 DNA: TGCGCCAGCAGTCAATCCGGACAGGGAACTTTCTTT. This gives the protein CASSQSGQGTFF.

Concerning this clone: The sample carries other DNA sequences with the same CDR3. The V and J genes are TRBV2 and TRBJ2-7; TRBD1 agrees at 8 bases. The CDR3 has 15 amino acids. Looked up from germline, CDR1 is SNHLY and CDR2 is FYNNEI. V lost 6 bases and J lost 2; bases outside the gene matches: 9. The DNA of the CDR3 is TGTGCCAGCAGCGTAGACAGGGGACGGACCTACGAGCAGTACTTC. Its protein is CASSVDRGRTYEQYF. Drawing the rest from reference TRBV2 and TRBJ2-7, the complete variable domain is EPEVTQTPSHQVTQMGQEVILRCVPISNHLYFYWYRQILGQKVEFLVSFYNNEISEKSEIFDDQFSVERPDGSNFTLKIRSTKLEDSAMYFCASSVDRGRTYEQYFGPGTRLTVT.

V and J are TRBV6-5 and TRBJ2-1, with 10 nucleotides matching TRBD1. The CDR3 covers 12 residues. Germline V gene data show CDR1 as MNHEY and CDR2 as SVGAGI. Losses at the gene ends were 6 bases for V and 14 bases for J; bases not matched to a gene: 7. The CDR3 loop is CASSRPGQGEFF. The DNA of the CDR3 is TGTGCCAGCAGCCGTCCTGGACAGGGGGAGTTCTTC.

This clone was picked up one time. DNA of the CDR3: TGTGCCAGCAGCTCCCTCCTACAATTTTTCGTCCAGGGCAACAATGAGCAGTTCTTC. This encodes CASSSLLQFFVQGNNEQFF. The J gene is TRBJ2-1, the V gene TRBV11-2; D is possibly TRBD1 (5 bases). The V end lost 4 bases, the J end lost 5 bases, and 27 bases lay between the germline ends. The V gene's germline CDR1 is SGHAT and CDR2 FQNNGV. This CDR3 spans 19 amino acids.

The chain joins TRBV10-2 to TRBJ1-2; the D is unclear. CDR1 and CDR2 from the germline V gene are WSHSY and SAAADI. Between the trimmed V and J ends, which lost 8 bases and 5 bases, there was a span of 12 bases. The CDR3 is 12 residues long. CDR3: CASRAAGYGYTF. The CDR3 DNA follows: TGCGCCAGCCGCGCGGCGGGATATGGCTACACCTTC.

V is TRBV5-6 and J is TRBJ2-1; D might be TRBD2 (5 bases). Trimming took 0 bases from V and 5 from J, leaving 9 bases between them. This CDR3 spans 14 amino acids. Germline V gene data show CDR1 as SGHDT and CDR2 as YYEEEE. The chain's CDR3 is CASSLGTSHNEQFF. The CDR3 DNA reads as TGTGCCAGCAGCTTGGGGACTTCACACAATGAGCAGTTCTTC.

The V and J genes are TRBV30 and TRBJ2-5; possible D gene TRBD2, 6 bases. V was trimmed by 5 bases and J by 5 bases, leaving 21 bases between them. CDR1 and CDR2 (germline): GTSNPN, SVGIG (reference sequence). CDR3 size: 15 residues. CDR3 sequence (DNA): TGTGCCTGGGGGCCCTCACTGGGGGGATGGGAGACCCAGTACTTC. Its translation is CAWGPSLGGWETQYF.

The chain links TRBV6-1 to TRBJ2-7, with 7 bases aligning to TRBD1. Germline V gene sequence: CDR1 MNHNS, CDR2 SASEGT. The CDR3 has 18 residues. V trimming: 1 base; J trimming: 3 bases; junction bases outside the gene matches: 15. CDR3 in DNA: TGTGCCAGCAGTGAAGAGGGGCTGAGGAGACAGGGATTCTACGAGCAGTACTTC. As protein: CASSEEGLRRQGFYEQYF.

The sample holds one count of this clone. The chain recombines TRBV24-1 with TRBJ2-5, with 11 positions matching TRBD2. Germline V gene lookup returns CDR1 KGHDR and CDR2 SFDVKD. J gave up 0 bases and V 3 bases, and 2 bases lay outside the gene matches. There are 16 residues in the CDR3. This CDR3 reads CATSDMTSGDQETQYF. Written as DNA, the CDR3 is TGTGCCACCAGTGATATGACTAGCGGGGACCAAGAGACCCAGTACTTC.

The chain recombines TRBV7-9 with TRBJ1-2, with 11 bases that match TRBD1. The CDR3 is made up of 13 amino acids. Germline V gene lookup returns CDR1 SEHNR and CDR2 FQNEAQ (reference sequence). Trimming cost V 4 bases and J 6 bases; bases outside gene matches: 1. The CDR3 spells CASSWTGGDGYTF. CDR3 DNA: TGTGCCAGCAGCTGGACAGGGGGCGATGGCTACACCTTC.

The V gene is TRBV5-1, the J gene TRBJ1-1; D call uncertain. CDR3 length: 15 residues. Germline V CDR1 and CDR2: SGHRS, YFSETQ. Deletions cut 5 bases from V and 1 base from J, with 15 bases between. CDR3 DNA sequence: TGCGCCAGCAGGCGTCAGGAGGGTGCGAACACTGAAGCTTTCTTT. Amino acids: CASRRQEGANTEAFF.

The chain employs TRBV3-1 (or the pseudogene TRBV3-2) and TRBJ1-2; 7 nucleotides line up with TRBD1. V was clipped by 4 bases and J by 4 bases; unmatched bases: 3. Germline CDR1 and CDR2: LGHDT and YNNKEL (reference sequence). The CDR3 covers 13 residues. DNA of the CDR3: TGTGCCAGCAGCCCCAGGGACAGCTATGGCTACACCTTC. Amino acids: CASSPRDSYGYTF.

This chain joins TRBV6-5 and TRBJ2-3; D is possibly TRBD1 (7 bases). This CDR3 is 15 amino acids long. The V gene lost 4 bases and the J gene lost 5 bases, with 16 bases spanning the gap. From germline, CDR1 is MNHEY and CDR2 SVGAGI. The CDR3 loop is CASSWRGQGIDTQYF. Here the CDR3 DNA reads TGTGCCAGCAGTTGGAGGGGGCAGGGGATAGATACGCAGTATTTT.

The chain joins TRBV28 to TRBJ1-1; TRBD1 might be the D (5 bases). The CDR3 consists of 15 residues. The V gene's germline CDR1 is MDHEN and CDR2 SYDVKM. Trimming removed 4 bases at V and 5 bases at J, with 17 bases between. The CDR3 reads CASSSPQVGGTEAFF. CDR3 coding DNA: TGTGCCAGCAGTTCACCACAGGTGGGGGGGACTGAAGCTTTCTTT.

The genes are TRBV11-1 and TRBJ1-1; D may be TRBD1 (6 bases). Per the germline V gene, CDR1 is SGHAT and CDR2 is FQDESV (reference sequence). The CDR3 loop spans 14 amino acids. Trimming removed 5 bases at V and 1 base at J, with 11 bases between. The CDR3 nucleotides are TGTGCCAGCAGCAAGACAGGTCCGAACACTGAAGCTTTCTTT. It yields the protein CASSKTGPNTEAFF.

The chain links TRBV19 to TRBJ2-2; D might be TRBD2 (5 bases). There are 15 residues in the CDR3. The germline gives CDR1 LNHDA, CDR2 SQIVND (reference sequence). Trimming took off 2 bases at V and 4 bases at J, with 11 bases between the two ends. Here the CDR3 reads CASSIRGSSTGELFF. The CDR3 nucleotides read TGTGCCAGTAGTATAAGAGGGTCATCCACCGGGGAGCTGTTTTTT.

The chain carries TRBV30 and TRBJ2-5; D ambiguous. V lost 3 bases and J 0 bases, leaving 14 bases between the germline ends. Germline V gene lookup returns CDR1 GTSNPN and CDR2 SVGIG (reference sequence). The CDR3 contains 15 residues. CDR3 protein: CAWSVATLYQETQYF. CDR3 DNA: TGTGCCTGGAGCGTGGCGACATTGTACCAAGAGACCCAGTACTTC.

J is TRBJ2-7 and V is TRBV11-2, with a tentative D call TRBD1 (5 bases). V gave up 5 bases and J gave up 5 bases, with 13 bases separating them. CDR1 and CDR2 from the germline V gene are SGHAT and FQNNGV. The CDR3 runs to 13 residues. The CDR3 DNA follows: TGTGCCAGCAGCGAAAGGGGTATAGACGAGCAGTACTTC. This translates into CASSERGIDEQYF.

The chain links TRBV7-2 to TRBJ2-6, with a weak D call TRBD1 (6 bases). The CDR3 runs to 15 residues. The V gene lost 1 base and the J gene lost 4 bases, with 8 bases spanning the gap. The germline CDR1 and CDR2 sequences are SGHTA and FQGNSA. The DNA for the CDR3 is TGTGCCAGCAGCTTAGTAGGGACAGGGGCCAACGTCCTGACTTTC. It codes for CASSLVGTGANVLTF.

V gene TRBV5-1 combines with J gene TRBJ1-5; D remains ambiguous. The CDR3 extends over 15 amino acids. V was clipped by 4 bases and J by 0 bases, with 11 bases between them. The germline V gene encodes CDR1 SGHRS and CDR2 YFSETQ. The CDR3 is CASSTHGGSNQPQHF. The CDR3 nucleotides are TGCGCCAGCAGCACCCATGGCGGTAGCAATCAGCCCCAGCATTTT.

The chain combines TRBV18 with TRBJ2-1, with D maybe TRBD1 (6 bases). This CDR3 is 15 amino acids long. The germline V gene has CDR1 KGHSH and CDR2 LQKENI. V was shortened by 6 bases and J by 6 bases, with 18 bases between the two germline ends. In DNA, the CDR3 is TGTGCCAGCTCTCAACCTAAGGGGGTTACCAATGAGCAGTTCTTC. This gives the protein CASSQPKGVTNEQFF.

This chain uses TRBV28 with TRBJ2-7; the match to TRBD2 covers 9 bases. Germline CDR1 and CDR2: MDHEN and SYDVKM. With 4 bases clipped from V and 0 bases from J, the junction kept 7 bases outside the gene matches. CDR3 length: 16 amino acids. CDR3 region: CASSYPASGDSYEQYF. The CDR3 DNA reads TGTGCCAGCAGTTACCCCGCTAGCGGGGACTCCTACGAGCAGTACTTC.

J is TRBJ2-1 and V is TRBV6-5; D possibly corresponds to TRBD2 (5 bases). CDR3 length: 12 residues. Germline V gene sequence: CDR1 MNHEY, CDR2 SVGAGI. V was cut by 6 bases and J by 9 bases, with 12 bases left in between. This CDR3 is CASRGTRSEQFF. CDR3 bases: TGTGCCAGCAGGGGAACTAGGAGTGAGCAGTTCTTC.

This chain links TRBV6-5 with TRBJ1-4; no clear D gene. The CDR3 runs 13 residues. V lost 8 bases and J 1 base, leaving 8 bases between the germline ends. CDR1 and CDR2 from the germline V gene are MNHEY and SVGAGI. The CDR3 sequence: CASEYGTNEKLFF. In nucleotides, the CDR3 is TGTGCCAGCGAGTACGGAACTAATGAAAAACTGTTTTTT.

This rearrangement joins TRBV6-1 to TRBJ1-2; TRBD1 matches at 8 bases. The trim removed 3 bases at V and 6 bases at J, leaving 12 bases unmatched. The length of the CDR3 is 16 residues. CDR1 MNHNS and CDR2 SASEGT come from the germline V gene. CDR3 nucleotides: TGTGCCAGCAGTGATTTGGGGCAGGGGGCAGTAAATGGCTACACCTTC. The encoded protein is CASSDLGQGAVNGYTF.

The gene calls are TRBV7-8 and TRBJ2-1; D is perhaps TRBD2 (6 bases). CDR1 is SGHVS and CDR2 is FQNEAQ in the germline V gene. This CDR3 is 18 amino acids long. Trimming pared 4 bases from V and 0 bases from J, leaving 19 bases between. The CDR3 bases are TGTGCCAGCAGCTCACCCCGGGACGGACTAAGCTCCTACAATGAGCAGTTCTTC. It encodes CASSSPRDGLSSYNEQFF.

V usage is TRBV5-6 and J usage is TRBJ2-1, with D possibly matching TRBD2 (6 bases). Trimming stripped 2 bases from V and 0 bases from J, with 18 bases between. The CDR3 has 18 residues. Germline CDR1 SGHDT, CDR2 YYEEEE. CDR3: CASSLPGDWGSSYNEQFF. For the CDR3, the DNA is TGTGCCAGCAGCTTACCGGGGGATTGGGGAAGCTCCTACAATGAGCAGTTCTTC. Complete variable domain (other parts from reference TRBV5-6 and TRBJ2-1): DAGVTQSPTHLIKTRGQQVTLRCSPKSGHDTVSWYQQALGQGPQFIFQYYEEEERQRGNFPDRFSGHQFPNYSSELNVNALLLGDSALYLCASSLPGDWGSSYNEQFFGPGTRLTVL.

This sequence joins TRBV11-2 and TRBJ1-1; tentatively, D is TRBD1 (5 bases). CDR3 length equals 12 residues. Germline loops: CDR1 SGHAT, CDR2 FQNNGV. Trimming removed 5 bases at V and 6 bases at J, with 10 bases between. The CDR3 loop reads CASSLREAEAFF. CDR3 nucleotides: TGTGCCAGCAGCCTCAGGGAAGCTGAAGCTTTCTTT.

This chain connects TRBV10-3 to TRBJ2-3, with a weak D call TRBD2 (5 bases). V dropped 2 bases and J dropped 2 bases, with 14 bases sitting between them. Per the germline V gene, CDR1 is ENHRY and CDR2 is SYGVKD. The CDR3 loop spans 16 amino acids. The chain's CDR3 is CAISEETGVVTDTQYF. In DNA form, the CDR3 reads TGTGCCATCAGTGAGGAGACCGGGGTAGTCACAGATACGCAGTATTTT.

The chain recombines TRBV29-1 with TRBJ2-5; 8 bases are a match to TRBD2. CDR1 and CDR2 (germline): SQVTM, ANQGSEA. V dropped 7 bases and J dropped 9; count of bases not matched to a gene: 10. The CDR3 totals 12 residues. The CDR3 DNA reads as TGCAGCGCCCGAGCGGGGGTAGGGCCCCAGTACTTC. This gives the protein CSARAGVGPQYF.